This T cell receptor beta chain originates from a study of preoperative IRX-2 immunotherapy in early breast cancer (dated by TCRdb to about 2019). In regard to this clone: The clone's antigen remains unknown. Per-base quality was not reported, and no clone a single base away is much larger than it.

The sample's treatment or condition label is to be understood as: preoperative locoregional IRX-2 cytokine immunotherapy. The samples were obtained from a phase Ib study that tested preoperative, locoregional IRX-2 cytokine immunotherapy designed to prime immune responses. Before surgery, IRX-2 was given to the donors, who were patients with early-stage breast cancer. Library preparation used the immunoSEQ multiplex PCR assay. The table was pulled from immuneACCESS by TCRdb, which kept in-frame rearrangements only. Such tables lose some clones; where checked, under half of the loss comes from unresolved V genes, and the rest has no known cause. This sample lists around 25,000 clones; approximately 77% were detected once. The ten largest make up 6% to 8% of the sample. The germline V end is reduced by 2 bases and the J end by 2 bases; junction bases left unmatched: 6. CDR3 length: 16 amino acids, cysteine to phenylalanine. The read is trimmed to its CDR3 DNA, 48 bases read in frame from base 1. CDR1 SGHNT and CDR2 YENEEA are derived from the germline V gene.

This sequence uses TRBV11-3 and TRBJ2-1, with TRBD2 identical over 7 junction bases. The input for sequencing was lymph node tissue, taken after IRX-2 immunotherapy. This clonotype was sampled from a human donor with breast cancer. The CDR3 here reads CASSLNFAGAYNEQFF. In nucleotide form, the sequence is TGTGCCAGCAGCTTAAATTTCGCGGGAGCCTACAATGAGCAGTTCTTC.